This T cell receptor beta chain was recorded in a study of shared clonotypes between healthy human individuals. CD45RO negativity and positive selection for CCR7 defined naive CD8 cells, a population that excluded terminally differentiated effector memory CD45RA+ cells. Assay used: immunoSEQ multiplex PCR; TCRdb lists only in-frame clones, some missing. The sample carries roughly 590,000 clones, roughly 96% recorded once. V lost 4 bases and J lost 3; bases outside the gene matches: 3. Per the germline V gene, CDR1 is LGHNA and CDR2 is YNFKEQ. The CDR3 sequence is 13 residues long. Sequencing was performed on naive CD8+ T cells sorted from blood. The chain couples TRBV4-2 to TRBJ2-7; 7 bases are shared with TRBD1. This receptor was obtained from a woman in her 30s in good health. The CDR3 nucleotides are TGTGCCAGCAGCCCCGGACAGGACTACGAGCAGTACTTC. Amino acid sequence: CASSPGQDYEQYF.